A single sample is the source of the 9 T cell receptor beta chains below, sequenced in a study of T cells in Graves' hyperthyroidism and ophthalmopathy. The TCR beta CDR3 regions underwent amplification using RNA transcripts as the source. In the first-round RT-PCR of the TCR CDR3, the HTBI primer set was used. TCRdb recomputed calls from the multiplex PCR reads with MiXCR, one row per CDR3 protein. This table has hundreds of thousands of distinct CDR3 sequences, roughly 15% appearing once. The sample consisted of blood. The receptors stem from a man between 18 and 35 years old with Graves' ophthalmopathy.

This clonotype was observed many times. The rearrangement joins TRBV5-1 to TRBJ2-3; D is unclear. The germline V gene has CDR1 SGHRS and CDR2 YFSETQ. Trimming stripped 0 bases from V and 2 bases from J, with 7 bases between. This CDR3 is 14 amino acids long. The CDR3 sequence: CASSLVVYTDTQYF. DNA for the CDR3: TGCGCCAGCAGCTTGGTGGTGTACACAGATACGCAGTATTTT.

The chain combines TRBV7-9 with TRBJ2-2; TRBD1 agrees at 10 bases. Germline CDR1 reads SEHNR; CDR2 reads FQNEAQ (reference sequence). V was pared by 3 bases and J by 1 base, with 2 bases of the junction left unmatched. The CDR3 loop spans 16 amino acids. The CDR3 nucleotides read TGTGCCAGCAGCTTGGGACAGGGGCAGAACACCGGGGAGCTGTTTTTT. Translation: CASSLGQGQNTGELFF.

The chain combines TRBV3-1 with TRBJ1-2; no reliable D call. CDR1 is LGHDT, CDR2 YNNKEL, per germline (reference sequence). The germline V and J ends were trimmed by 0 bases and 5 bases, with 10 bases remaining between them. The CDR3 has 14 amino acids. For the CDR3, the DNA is TGTGCCAGCAGCCAAGATAGCAGGACGTATGGCTACACCTTC. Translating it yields CASSQDSRTYGYTF.

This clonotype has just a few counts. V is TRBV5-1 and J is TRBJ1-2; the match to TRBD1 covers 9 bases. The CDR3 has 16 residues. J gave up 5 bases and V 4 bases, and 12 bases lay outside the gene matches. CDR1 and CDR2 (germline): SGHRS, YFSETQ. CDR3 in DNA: TGCGCCAGCAGCCCGCGAACCGGGACAGGGACATATGGCTACACCTTC. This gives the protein CASSPRTGTGTYGYTF.

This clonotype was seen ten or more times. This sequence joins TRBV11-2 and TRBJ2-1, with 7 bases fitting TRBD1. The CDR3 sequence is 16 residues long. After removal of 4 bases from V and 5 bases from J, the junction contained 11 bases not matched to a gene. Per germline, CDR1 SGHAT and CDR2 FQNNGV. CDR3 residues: CASSWVRDRLHNEQFF. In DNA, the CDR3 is TGTGCCAGCAGCTGGGTCCGGGACAGACTGCACAATGAGCAGTTCTTC.

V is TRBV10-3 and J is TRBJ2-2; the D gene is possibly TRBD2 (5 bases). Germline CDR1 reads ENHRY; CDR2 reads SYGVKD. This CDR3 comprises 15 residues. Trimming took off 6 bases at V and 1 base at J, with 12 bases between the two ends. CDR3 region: CAIRPGLENTGELFF. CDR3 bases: TGTGCCATCAGACCTGGACTGGAGAACACCGGGGAGCTGTTTTTT.

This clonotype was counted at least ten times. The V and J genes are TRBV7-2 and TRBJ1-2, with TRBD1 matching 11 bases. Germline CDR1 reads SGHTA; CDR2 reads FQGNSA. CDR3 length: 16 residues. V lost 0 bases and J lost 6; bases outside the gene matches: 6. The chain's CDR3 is CASSLAVPGQGDGYTF. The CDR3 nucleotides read TGTGCCAGCAGCTTAGCGGTTCCGGGACAGGGGGATGGCTACACCTTC.

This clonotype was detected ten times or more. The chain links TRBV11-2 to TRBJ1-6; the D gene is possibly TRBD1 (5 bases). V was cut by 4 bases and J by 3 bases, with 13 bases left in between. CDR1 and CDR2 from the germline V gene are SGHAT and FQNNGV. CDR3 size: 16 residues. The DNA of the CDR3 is TGTGCCAGCAGCTCCCAGGGTCGGGGCTATAATTCACCCCTCCACTTT. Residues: CASSSQGRGYNSPLHF.

This chain's CDR3 is CASSPVAGGYEQYF. Written as DNA, the CDR3 is TGTGCCAGCAGCCCAGTAGCGGGGGGATACGAGCAGTACTTC. The chain combines TRBV3-1 with TRBJ2-7; 10 nucleotides match TRBD2. The CDR3 runs to 14 residues. With 4 bases clipped from V and 4 bases from J, the junction kept 4 bases outside the gene matches. The germline V gene encodes CDR1 LGHDT and CDR2 YNNKEL (reference sequence).